The clone carrying this T cell receptor beta chain occurred a few times. Its matching antigen is unknown. With template switching, a universal primer site was added, and the cDNA carried unique molecular identifiers. MiXCR, applied by TCRdb to the 5' RACE reads, yields one record per CDR3 protein. The data show over 500,000 distinct CDR3 sequences, approximately 22% seen once. The source of the sample is a study of identical twins. The length of the CDR3 is 16 residues. With 4 bases clipped from V and 3 bases from J, the junction kept 12 bases outside the gene matches. Germline V gene data show CDR1 as LGHDT and CDR2 as YNNKEL (reference sequence). Study results and caveats: For monozygotic twins, models underestimated out-of-frame TCR alpha sharing.

This sample also belongs to another study, concerning T cells expressing NK-cell markers.

The TCR comes from a woman younger than 30 in good health. The sequencing sample was made of CD4+ T cells sorted from blood. The gene calls are TRBV3-1 and TRBJ2-7; 7 nucleotides line up with TRBD1. The CDR3 protein is CASSRNPGTVSYEQYF. In DNA form, the CDR3 reads TGTGCCAGCAGCCGGAATCCCGGGACAGTCAGCTACGAGCAGTACTTC.